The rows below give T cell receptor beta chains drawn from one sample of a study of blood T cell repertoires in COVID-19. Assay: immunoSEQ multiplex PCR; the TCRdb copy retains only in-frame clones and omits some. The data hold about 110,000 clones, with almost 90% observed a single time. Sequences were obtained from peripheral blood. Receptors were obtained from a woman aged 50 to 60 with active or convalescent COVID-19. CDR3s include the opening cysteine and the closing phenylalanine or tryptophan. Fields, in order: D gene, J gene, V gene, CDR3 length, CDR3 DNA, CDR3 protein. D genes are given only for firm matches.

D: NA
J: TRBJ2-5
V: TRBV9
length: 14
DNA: TGTGCCAGCAGCGTAGCCAGCGGCCAAGAGACCCAGTACTTC
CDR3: CASSVASGQETQYF

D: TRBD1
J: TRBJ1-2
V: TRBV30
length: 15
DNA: TGTGCCTGGAGTGTCTACGACAGGGGTGGCTATGGCTACACCTTC
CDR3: CAWSVYDRGGYGYTF

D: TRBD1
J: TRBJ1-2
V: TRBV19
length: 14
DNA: TGTGCCAGTAGTATAGATCGGGGACAGAATGGCTACACCTTC
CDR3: CASSIDRGQNGYTF

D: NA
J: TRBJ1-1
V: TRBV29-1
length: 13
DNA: TGCAGCGCCACCCAGGCGCGGGGCACTGAAGCTTTCTTT
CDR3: CSATQARGTEAFF

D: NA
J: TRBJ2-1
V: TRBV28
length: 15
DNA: TGTGCCAGCAGGCCAAGACTCACAATGGAGACTGAGCAGTTCTTC
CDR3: CASRPRLTMETEQFF

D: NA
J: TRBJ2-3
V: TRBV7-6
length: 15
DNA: TGTGCCAGCAGCCCTAACCTACAAAGAGGCCATACGCAGTATTTT
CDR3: CASSPNLQRGHTQYF

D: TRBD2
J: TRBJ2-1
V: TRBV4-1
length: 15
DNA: TGCGCCAGCAGCCCCCTAGCGGGGTCCTACAATGAGCAGTTCTTC
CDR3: CASSPLAGSYNEQFF

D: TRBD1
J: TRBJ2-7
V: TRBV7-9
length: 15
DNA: TGTGCCAGCAGTCGAACCGGGACAGGGGTTTACGAGCAGTACTTC
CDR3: CASSRTGTGVYEQYF

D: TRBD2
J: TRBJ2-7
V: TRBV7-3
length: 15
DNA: TGTGCCAGCAGCTTCGGTGCGGGAGGGATCTACGAGCAGTACTTC
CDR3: CASSFGAGGIYEQYF

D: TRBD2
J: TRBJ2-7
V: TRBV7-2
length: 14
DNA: TGTGCCAGCAGCCCGGGTTTAGCGGGAGGGGAGCAGTACTTC
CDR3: CASSPGLAGGEQYF

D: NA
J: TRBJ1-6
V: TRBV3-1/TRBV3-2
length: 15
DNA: TGTGCCAGCAGCCAGAACCGACAGACTGCGCGACCCCTCCACTTT
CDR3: CASSQNRQTARPLHF

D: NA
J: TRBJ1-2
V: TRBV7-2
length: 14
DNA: TGTGCCAGCAGCTTAGATGGGCAGGGCTATGGCTACACCTTC
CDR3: CASSLDGQGYGYTF

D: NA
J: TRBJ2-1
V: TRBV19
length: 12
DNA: TGTGCCAGTAGTATGTCAGCGAGTGAGCAGTTCTTC
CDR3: CASSMSASEQFF

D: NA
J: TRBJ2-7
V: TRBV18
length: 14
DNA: TGTGCCAGCTCACCCATGGCAGGGTCTAGCGAGCAGTACTTC
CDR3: CASSPMAGSSEQYF

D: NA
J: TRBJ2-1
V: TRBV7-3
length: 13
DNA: TGTGCCAGCAGCTCACAGGGTAGGACCGAGCAGTTCTTC
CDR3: CASSSQGRTEQFF

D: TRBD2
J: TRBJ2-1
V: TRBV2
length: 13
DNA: TGTGCCAGCAGTACCCTAGGGAGGGTACAGCAGTTCTTC
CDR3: CASSTLGRVQQFF

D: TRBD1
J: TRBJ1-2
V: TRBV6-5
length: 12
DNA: TGTGCCAGCGGGGACAGTAACTATGGCTACACCTTC
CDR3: CASGDSNYGYTF

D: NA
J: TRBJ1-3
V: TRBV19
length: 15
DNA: TGTGCCAGTAGTCTGCGACTGGGCTCTGGAAACACCATATATTTT
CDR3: CASSLRLGSGNTIYF

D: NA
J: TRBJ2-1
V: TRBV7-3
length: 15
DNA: TGTGCCAGCAGCACAAACCCAAGGGGTTTGGATGAGCAGTTCTTC
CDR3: CASSTNPRGLDEQFF

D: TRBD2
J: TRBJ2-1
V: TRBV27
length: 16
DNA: TGTGCCAGCAGTTTAGTTGCCGGGAGGGTGCTAAATGAGCAGTTCTTC
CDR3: CASSLVAGRVLNEQFF